This TCR beta chain was identified during a study of tumor and adjacent non-tumor tissue in lung cancer (dated by TCRdb to the late 2010s). In terms of the full investigation: Patients with adenocarcinoma (approximately twelve), squamous cell carcinoma (2) and small cell lung cancer (1) were included in the cohort. Among the 15 or so patients, ages ranged from about 30 to 80 years, some ten were men and 5 were women, and disease was TNM stage I to III. For each patient, one tumor sample and one normal lung sample were taken, giving thirty paired specimens that underwent TCRbeta CDR3 sequencing. Bulk TCRbeta repertoires were compared between lung tumor tissue and matched distant non-tumor lung tissue obtained from 15 or so lung cancer patients. Sequencing generated a total of about 130,000,000 productive TCRbeta reads, averaging around 4.3 million reads per sample.

General study outcomes and caveats: Neither the sequencing platform nor unique molecular identifiers are mentioned in the methods. The top 100 clones made up a significantly larger cumulative share of the repertoire in normal lung than in tumor tissue. Significantly higher TCR diversity (inverse Simpson) was observed in tumor tissue than in normal lung tissue (approximately 440 vs 150, P = 0.0075, Mann-Whitney U test). TCR diversity was significantly higher in younger patients, and higher tumor TCR diversity was associated with shorter overall and disease-free survival. Only roughly 16 patients were in the cohort, and the authors stated that larger samples and more detailed clinical data are needed. Peripheral blood was not sequenced, so blood TCRbeta repertoires in these lung cancer patients were not examined.

RNA was extracted from bulk unsorted tissue and checked for quality with a NanoDrop ND-1000 and an Agilent 2100. All donors had newly diagnosed lung cancer, had not received prior chemotherapy, and were admitted for thoracic surgery in China between August and November 2014. Patients who had received previous radiotherapy or chemotherapy, or who had another concurrent cancer, were excluded from the study. Surgical tissue pieces of roughly 1-2.2 cm3 were preserved in RNAlater solution and were kept at -80 degrees C until use. A remark on this clonotype: The specificity of this receptor is unknown. The CDR3 does not close with the conserved phenylalanine or tryptophan, likely indicating a read error.

The library came from multiplex PCR. The instrument was an Illumina HiSeq 2500. Following protocols modified from ARM-PCR, the researchers constructed TCRbeta libraries through three rounds of nested PCR with primers (Table S4). Before sequencing, PCR products of 200-500 bp were cut from the gel and purified using the QIAquick gel extraction kit. As for the authors' bioinformatics: Trimmomatic was used to clean the reads, FLASH was used to merge the reads into complete CDR3 sequences, and MiTCR was used to assign the reads to V(D)J germline segments. Clonal diversity was computed as the inverse Simpson's index with VDJtools. A read counted as productive if the sequence was in-frame and lacked a premature stop codon. Clones were called with MiXCR by TCRdb after fastp trimmed the public reads at Q25, and only in-frame beta chains were retained. Every distinct CDR3 protein forms one entry, paired with its most common genes and DNA. It is TCRdb's table, rather than the study itself, that gives the V and J calls and clone size. Within this sample are about 68,000 distinct CDR3 sequences, with 55% to 75% of them counted one time only. The leading ten clones occupy 20% of the sample.

Sample: lung tumor tissue. The sequence was obtained from a man in his fifties or sixties with non-small cell lung cancer.

The sequenced DNA is TGTGCCATCTCAGGGGGCGCCGGTTCACTCCTCCACATT. Translation gives CAISGGAGSLLHI. Rearrangement joined TRBV10-3 to TRBJ1-6; 8 of the junction bases match TRBD1. The CDR3 adds up to 13 amino acids, both ends counted. The DNA shown is the 39-base CDR3, in frame from base 1. The germline V gene provides CDR1 ENHRY and CDR2 SYGVKD.